This entry describes one T cell receptor beta chain. The antigen is undetermined. The CDR3 is 14 amino acids. CDR1 and CDR2 (germline): SEHNR, FQNEAQ (reference sequence). V shed 11 bases and J shed 3 bases, with 16 bases lying between them. Both 60 Vbeta primers and 13 Jbeta primers went into the PCR. TCRdb's table, derived via immunoSEQ multiplex PCR, lists solely in-frame clones and lacks some. There are around 190,000 clones in the sample; over 65% occur only once, and less than 3% lies in the top ten. This sample is drawn from a study of cytomegalovirus exposure and HLA in healthy donors. Whole-study findings and limits: The dataset shows that most TCR sequences were rare, while some public TCRs occurred in many donors. Earlier analysis found most TCR beta V segments productive about 90% or about 30% of the time.

The TCR originated in a young woman in good health and CMV-seronegative. The rearrangement links TRBV7-9 to TRBJ2-2, with D perhaps TRBD2 (6 bases). The sample was PBMCs. This CDR3 reads CAPFSSVDTGELFF. In DNA, the CDR3 is TGTGCCCCCTTCTCTAGCGTAGACACCGGGGAGCTGTTTTTT.